The rows below give T cell receptor beta chains drawn from one sample of a study of OX40 agonist ivuxolimab in advanced cancers. The protocol was immunoSEQ multiplex PCR, while the TCRdb copy is restricted to in-frame clones and leaves out a portion. The table shows approximately 80,000 clones, with about 85% occurring only once. The source was CD4+ or CD8+ T cells sorted from blood, collected in a trial of the OX40 agonist ivuxolimab. The receptor source for this set is an adult with an advanced solid tumor such as melanoma, head and neck, liver or kidney cancer. The conserved cysteine and the conserved F or W are not part of the CDR3 here. Fields, in order: V gene, J gene, CDR3 protein.

v_gene: TRBV5-1; j_gene: TRBJ2-1; CDR3aa: ASSLDAGLYNEQF
v_gene: TRBV30; j_gene: TRBJ1-2; CDR3aa: AWRSPGGNYGYT
v_gene: TRBV7-9; j_gene: TRBJ2-1; CDR3aa: ASSLAAGYEQF
v_gene: TRBV6-1; j_gene: TRBJ2-3; CDR3aa: ASSPTGDTQY
v_gene: TRBV11-3; j_gene: TRBJ2-5; CDR3aa: ASSLNFGETQY
v_gene: TRBV5-1; j_gene: TRBJ2-7; CDR3aa: ASSLRGAIDEQY
v_gene: TRBV19; j_gene: TRBJ2-1; CDR3aa: ASSRWTGGPYNEQF
v_gene: TRBV5-4; j_gene: TRBJ2-7; CDR3aa: ASSLRGTGRNEQY
v_gene: TRBV7-2; j_gene: TRBJ2-1; CDR3aa: ASSLGGDEQF
v_gene: TRBV28; j_gene: TRBJ1-1; CDR3aa: ASTLFRGSEAF
v_gene: TRBV28; j_gene: TRBJ2-4; CDR3aa: ASSPIAGGPGNIQY
v_gene: TRBV13; j_gene: TRBJ2-7; CDR3aa: ASSLGDITYEQY
v_gene: TRBV9; j_gene: TRBJ2-7; CDR3aa: ASSVDGRALEQY
v_gene: TRBV14; j_gene: TRBJ2-7; CDR3aa: ASSQAEGSEQY
v_gene: TRBV7-9; j_gene: TRBJ1-2; CDR3aa: ASSLRQPNYGYT
v_gene: TRBV25-1; j_gene: TRBJ2-3; CDR3aa: ASRTYSGRGDTQY
v_gene: TRBV11-2; j_gene: TRBJ1-5; CDR3aa: ASSLGRNQPQH